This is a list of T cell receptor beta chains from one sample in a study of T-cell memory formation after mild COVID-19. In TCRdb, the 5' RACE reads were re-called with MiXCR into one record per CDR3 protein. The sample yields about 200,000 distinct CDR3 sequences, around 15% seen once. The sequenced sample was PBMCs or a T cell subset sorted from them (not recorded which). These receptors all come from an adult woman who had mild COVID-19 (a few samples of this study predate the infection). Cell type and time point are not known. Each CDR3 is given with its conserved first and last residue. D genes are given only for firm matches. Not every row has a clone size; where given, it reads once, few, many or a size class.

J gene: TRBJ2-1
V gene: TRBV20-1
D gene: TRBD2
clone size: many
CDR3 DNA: TGCAGTGCTAGAGGGCTAGCGGGAGGGCACAATGAGCAGTTCTTC
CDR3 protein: CSARGLAGGHNEQFF

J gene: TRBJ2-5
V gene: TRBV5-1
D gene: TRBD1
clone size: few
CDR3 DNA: TGCGCCAGCAGGACAGGGGGTCAAGAGACCCAGTACTTC
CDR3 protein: CASRTGGQETQYF

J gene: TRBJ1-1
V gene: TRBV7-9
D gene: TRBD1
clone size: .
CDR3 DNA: TGTGCCAGCAGCTTAGAGGACAGGTACACTGAAGCTTTCTTT
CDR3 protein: CASSLEDRYTEAFF

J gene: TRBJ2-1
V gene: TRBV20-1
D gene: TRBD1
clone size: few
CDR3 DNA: TGCAGTGCTTGGGACAGGGGCACCTACAATGAGCAGTTCTTC
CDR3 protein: CSAWDRGTYNEQFF

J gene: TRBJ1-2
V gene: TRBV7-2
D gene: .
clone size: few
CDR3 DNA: TGTGCCAGCAGCTTAGCGACGGCGAGCTACACCTTC
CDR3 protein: CASSLATASYTF

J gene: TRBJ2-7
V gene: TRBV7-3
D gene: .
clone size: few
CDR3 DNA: TGTGCCAGCAGCTTAGAGACGGGGCCCTACGAGCAGTACTTC
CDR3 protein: CASSLETGPYEQYF

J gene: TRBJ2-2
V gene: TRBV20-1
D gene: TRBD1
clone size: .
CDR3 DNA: TGCAGTGCCAGGACGCCGGGACAGGCTGCCGGGGAGCTGTTTTTT
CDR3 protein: CSARTPGQAAGELFF

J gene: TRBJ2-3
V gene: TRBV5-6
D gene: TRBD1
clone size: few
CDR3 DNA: TGTGCCAGCAGCGCGGGACAGGGGTATACAGATACGCAGTATTTT
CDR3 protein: CASSAGQGYTDTQYF

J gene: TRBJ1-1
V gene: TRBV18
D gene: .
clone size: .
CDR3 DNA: TGTGCCAGCTCACACGACAGGAAGAACACTGAAGCTTTCTTT
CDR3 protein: CASSHDRKNTEAFF

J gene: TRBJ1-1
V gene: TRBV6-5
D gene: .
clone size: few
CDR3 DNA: TGTGCCAGCAGTTCCGGGTGGAAGAACACTGAAGCTTTCTTT
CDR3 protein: CASSSGWKNTEAFF

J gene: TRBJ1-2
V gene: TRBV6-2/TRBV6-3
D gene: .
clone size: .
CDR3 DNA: TGTGCCAGCAGTTACTCTGGTCATGGCTACACCTTC
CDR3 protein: CASSYSGHGYTF

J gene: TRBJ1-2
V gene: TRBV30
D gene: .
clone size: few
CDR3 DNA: TGTGCCTGGACAACCCCTGGGGGTTACTATGGCTACACCTTC
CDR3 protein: CAWTTPGGYYGYTF

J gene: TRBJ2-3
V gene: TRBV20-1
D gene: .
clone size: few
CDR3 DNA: TGCAGTGCTATCCCAGGCACAGATACGCAGTATTTT
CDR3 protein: CSAIPGTDTQYF

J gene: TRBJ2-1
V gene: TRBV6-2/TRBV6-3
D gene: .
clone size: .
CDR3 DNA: TGTGCCAGCAGTTACGGCCTACTACCGGAAAACAATGAGCAGTTCTTC
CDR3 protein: CASSYGLLPENNEQFF

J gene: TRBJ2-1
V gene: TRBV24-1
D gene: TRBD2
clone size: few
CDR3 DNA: TGTGCCACCAGTGATTTCGGTTTAGCGGGAGTAATTGAGCAGTTCTTC
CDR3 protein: CATSDFGLAGVIEQFF

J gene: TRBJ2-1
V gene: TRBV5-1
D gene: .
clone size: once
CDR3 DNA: TGCGCCAGCAGCTTGGCAGTAGAGTCATACAATGAGCAGTTCTTC
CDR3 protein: CASSLAVESYNEQFF

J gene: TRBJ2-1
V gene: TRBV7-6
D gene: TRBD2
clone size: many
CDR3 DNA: TGTGCCAGCAGCCTGGGACTAGCGGGCGACTCCTACAATGAGCAGTTCTTC
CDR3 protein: CASSLGLAGDSYNEQFF

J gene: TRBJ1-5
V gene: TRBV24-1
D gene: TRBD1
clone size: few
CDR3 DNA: TGTGCCACCAGTGAGTCCGGGACAGTGGGCCAGCCCCAGCATTTT
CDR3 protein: CATSESGTVGQPQHF

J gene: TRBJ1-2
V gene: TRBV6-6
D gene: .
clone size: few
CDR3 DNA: TGTGCCAGCAGTATACCGGGCCTCCGGCTGGGGGGCTACACCTTC
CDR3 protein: CASSIPGLRLGGYTF

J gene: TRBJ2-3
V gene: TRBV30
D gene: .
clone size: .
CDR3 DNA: TGTGCCTGGAGCCCCCGAGGACTTGGCACAGATACGCAGTATTTT
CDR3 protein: CAWSPRGLGTDTQYF

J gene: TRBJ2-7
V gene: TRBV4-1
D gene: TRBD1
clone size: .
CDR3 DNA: TGCGCCAGCAGCCCCAAATGGTCGACAGGGAAATTCTACGAGCAGTACTTC
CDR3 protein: CASSPKWSTGKFYEQYF

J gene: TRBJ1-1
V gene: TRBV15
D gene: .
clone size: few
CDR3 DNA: TGTGCCACCAGCAGAGTCGCCAGGGCGAACACTGAAGCTTTCTTT
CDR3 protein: CATSRVARANTEAFF

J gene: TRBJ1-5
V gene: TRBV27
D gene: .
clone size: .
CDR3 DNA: TGTGCCAGCAGCTGGTCGGGGAGTAATCAGCCCCAGCATTTT
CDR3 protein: CASSWSGSNQPQHF

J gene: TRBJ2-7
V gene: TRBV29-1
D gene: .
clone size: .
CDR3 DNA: TGCAGCGCCGGGGGCGGCGGACCACGCTACGAGCAGTACTTC
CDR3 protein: CSAGGGGPRYEQYF

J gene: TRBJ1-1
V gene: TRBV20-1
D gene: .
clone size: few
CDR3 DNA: TGCAGTGGTGGGAGACGGGTCCCTGAAGCTTTCTTT
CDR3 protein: CSGGRRVPEAFF

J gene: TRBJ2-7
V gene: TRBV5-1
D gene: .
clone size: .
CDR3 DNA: TGCGCCAGCAGCTTTGAGGGGGTCCCCTCTGACGAGCAGTACTTC
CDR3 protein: CASSFEGVPSDEQYF

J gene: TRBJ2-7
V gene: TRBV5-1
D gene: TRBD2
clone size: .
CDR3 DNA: TGCGCCAGCAGCGGGGGAGGGGAGGACGAGCAGTACTTC
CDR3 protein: CASSGGGEDEQYF

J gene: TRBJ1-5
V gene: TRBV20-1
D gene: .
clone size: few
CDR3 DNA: TGCAGTGTAATCGATCAGCCCCAGCATTTT
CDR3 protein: CSVIDQPQHF

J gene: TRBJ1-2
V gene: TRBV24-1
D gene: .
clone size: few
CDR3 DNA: TGTGCCACCAGTGATTCAGGGCACCGCAACTATGGCTACACCTTC
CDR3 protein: CATSDSGHRNYGYTF

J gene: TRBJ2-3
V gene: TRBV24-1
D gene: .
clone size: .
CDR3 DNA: TGTGCCACCAGTGACCTGCGGGGGCGGACAGATACGCAGTATTTT
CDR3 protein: CATSDLRGRTDTQYF

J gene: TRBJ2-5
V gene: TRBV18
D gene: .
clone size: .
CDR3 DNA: TGTGCCAGCTCACCGTACGGCCAAGAGACCCAGTACTTC
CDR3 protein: CASSPYGQETQYF

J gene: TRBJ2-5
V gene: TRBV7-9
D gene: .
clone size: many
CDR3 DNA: TGTGCCAGCAGCCCGCGGACCGGGAAAGAGACCCAGTACTTC
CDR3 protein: CASSPRTGKETQYF

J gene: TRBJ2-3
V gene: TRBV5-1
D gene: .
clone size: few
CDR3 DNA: TGCGCCAGCAGCCCGATTACGCTCGATACGCAGTGTTTT
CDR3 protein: CASSPITLDTQCF

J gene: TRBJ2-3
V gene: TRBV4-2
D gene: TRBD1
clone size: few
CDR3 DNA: TGTGCCAGCAGCCCCGGACAGGGTGACTCCTCTAGCACAGATACGCAGTATTTT
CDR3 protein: CASSPGQGDSSSTDTQYF

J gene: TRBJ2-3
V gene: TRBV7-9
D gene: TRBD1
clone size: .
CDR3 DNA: TGTGCCAGCAGCTTGCGGACCGGGACAGGGAACACAGATACGCAGTATTTT
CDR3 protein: CASSLRTGTGNTDTQYF

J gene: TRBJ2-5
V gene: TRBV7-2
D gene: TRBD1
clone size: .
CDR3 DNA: TGTGCCAGCAGCTCTCCACCGGGACAGGGTGGTCTTCGTGGAGAGACCCAGTACTTC
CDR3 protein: CASSSPPGQGGLRGETQYF

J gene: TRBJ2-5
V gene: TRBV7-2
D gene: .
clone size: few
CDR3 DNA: TGTGCCAGCAGCTCAGGGTTTGGGGAGACCCAGTACTTC
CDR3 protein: CASSSGFGETQYF

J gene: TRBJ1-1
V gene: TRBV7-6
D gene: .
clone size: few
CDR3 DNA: TGTGCCAGCAGCTCCCTGGCGTGGAACACTGAAGCTTTCTTT
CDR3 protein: CASSSLAWNTEAFF

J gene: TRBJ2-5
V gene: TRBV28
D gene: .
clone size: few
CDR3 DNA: TGTGCCAGTGCTACTCAGGAGACCCAGTACTTC
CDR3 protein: CASATQETQYF

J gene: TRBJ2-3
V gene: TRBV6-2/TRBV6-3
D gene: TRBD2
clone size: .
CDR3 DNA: TGTGCCAGCAGGCCTACTAGCGGGAGGGGTACGCAGTATTTT
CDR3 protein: CASRPTSGRGTQYF

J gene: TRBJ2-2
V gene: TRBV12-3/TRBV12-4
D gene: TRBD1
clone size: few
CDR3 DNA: TGTGCCAGCAGTCAGGACAGGGGCTCCGGGGAGCTGTTTTTT
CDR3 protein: CASSQDRGSGELFF

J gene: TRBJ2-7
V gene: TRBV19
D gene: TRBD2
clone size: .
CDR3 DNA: TGTGCCAGTAGTTCCATACAGCGGGGCTACGAGCAGTACTTC
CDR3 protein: CASSSIQRGYEQYF

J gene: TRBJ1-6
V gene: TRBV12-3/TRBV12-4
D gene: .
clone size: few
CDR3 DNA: TGTGCCAGCAGTTCGTCGCCTGAGTTTCCCCTCCACTTT
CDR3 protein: CASSSSPEFPLHF

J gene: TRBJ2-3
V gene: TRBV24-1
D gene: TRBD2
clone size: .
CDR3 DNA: TGTGCCACCAGTGATTCCGGACTAGCGGGAGGTACTAGCACAGATACGCAGTATTTT
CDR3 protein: CATSDSGLAGGTSTDTQYF

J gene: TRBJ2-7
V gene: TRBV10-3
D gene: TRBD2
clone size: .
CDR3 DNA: TGTGCCATCAGTGAGTCGGGACTAGCGGGAGTTGGCTACGAGCAGTACTTC
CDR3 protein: CAISESGLAGVGYEQYF

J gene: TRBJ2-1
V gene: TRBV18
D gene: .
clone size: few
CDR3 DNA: TGTGCCAGCTCCTTCTCCGTCGTGATCTCCAATGAGCAGTTCTTC
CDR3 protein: CASSFSVVISNEQFF

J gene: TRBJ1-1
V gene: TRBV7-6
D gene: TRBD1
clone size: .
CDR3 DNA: TGTGCCAGCAGCTTAGCGGGACAGGGTATACTCGGGGCTGAAGCTTTCTTT
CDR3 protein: CASSLAGQGILGAEAFF

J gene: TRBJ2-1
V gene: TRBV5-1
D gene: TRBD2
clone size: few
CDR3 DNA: TGCGCCAGCAGGCCTATTGGGCGGGAGGGCGTACATGAGCAGTTCTTC
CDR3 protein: CASRPIGREGVHEQFF

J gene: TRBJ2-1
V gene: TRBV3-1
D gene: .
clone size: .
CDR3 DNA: TGTGCCAGCAGCCAAGATCGGCCTCTCAATGAGCAGTTCTTC
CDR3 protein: CASSQDRPLNEQFF